The clone carrying this T cell receptor (beta chain) was observed a few times. J lost 3 bases, V lost 0 bases, and 5 bases had no gene match. The CDR3 has 15 residues. Germline V gene sequence: CDR1 SGHNT, CDR2 YYREEE (reference sequence). Categorization into cohorts depended on clinical history that participants reported. These data come from a study of blood T cell repertoires in COVID-19. Looking at the study overall: The analysed material was cDNA or gDNA that came from T cells, B-cell-depleted T cells, or PBMCs.

Per the study methods: Reference gene primer amplification gave estimated nucleated cell counts. Profiling relied on immunoSEQ multiplex PCR, and the TCRdb table lists in-frame clones only, not all of them. The V and J calls and clone size were taken over from that table, and D and trimming were inferred from the DNA. Here the sample spans 350,000 to 400,000 clones, more than 85% being singletons. The TCR originated in a woman between 25 and 40 years old who had recovered from COVID-19. The J gene is TRBJ1-2, the V gene TRBV5-4; 7 positions agree with TRBD1. The sample consisted of PBMCs or T cells enriched from blood (not recorded which). CDR3: CASSLAQGQDYGYTF. The DNA for the CDR3 is TGTGCCAGCAGCTTGGCACAGGGGCAGGACTATGGCTACACCTTC.